These 16 T cell receptor beta chains were sequenced from one sample in a study of regulatory T cells in long-lasting Graves disease. Investigators prepared the TCR beta libraries by applying iRepertoire HTBI primers and Arm-PCR of CDR3 regions. TCRdb reprocessed the multiplex PCR reads via MiXCR and lists one record per CDR3 protein. The repertoire consists of approximately 360,000 distinct CDR3 sequences, with 10% to 15% occurring once and the leading ten covering approximately 19%. Time point of the sample: newly diagnosed GD, antithyroid drugs for less than 3 months. RNA isolated from PBMCs was used to make the TCR library. This sample was shared with a second study, whose subject was T cells in Graves' hyperthyroidism and ophthalmopathy.

Here the sequenced sample was peripheral blood mononuclear cells (PBMCs), taken at new diagnosis, from a patient treated with antithyroid drugs. The receptors come from a young woman with Graves disease.

This clonotype turned up a few times. The gene calls are TRBV29-1 and TRBJ2-5; tentative D call: TRBD1 (6 bases). Germline V lookup: CDR1 SQVTM, CDR2 ANQGSEA. Trimming removed 4 bases at V and 5 bases at J, with 11 bases between. The length of the CDR3 is 12 residues. CDR3 in amino acids: CSVGGPGETQYF. The CDR3 DNA is TGCAGCGTTGGGGGGCCCGGGGAGACCCAGTACTTC.

This clonotype was detected ten times or more. This chain connects TRBV7-9 to TRBJ2-5; D is ambiguous. CDR3 size: 14 residues. Germline V gene data show CDR1 as SEHNR and CDR2 as FQNEAQ (reference sequence). V gave up 0 bases and J gave up 1 base, with 6 bases separating them. The CDR3 spells CASSLAVGQETQYF. In DNA form, the CDR3 reads TGTGCCAGCAGCTTAGCGGTCGGCCAAGAGACCCAGTACTTC.

This clonotype was seen many times. The chain is built from TRBV4-3 and TRBJ1-1; D remains ambiguous. The V gene's germline CDR1 is LGHNA and CDR2 YSLEER. This CDR3 is 15 amino acids long. Trimming removed 1 base from V and 4 bases from J, with 13 bases in between. The CDR3 spells CASSQGLEAGTEAFF. The CDR3 DNA reads as TGCGCCAGCAGCCAAGGACTGGAAGCAGGCACTGAAGCTTTCTTT.

This clonotype was counted at least ten times. This chain links TRBV27 with TRBJ1-2; tentative D call: TRBD1 (5 bases). This CDR3 has 15 residues. The ends were cut back, 3 bases at V and 10 bases at J, with 21 bases in the middle. Germline CDR1 reads MNHEY; CDR2 reads SMNVEV (reference sequence). CDR3 coding DNA: TGTGCCAGCAGTTTGAGATATGGGCAGGGCCAAGTCTACACCTTC. The encoded protein is CASSLRYGQGQVYTF.

This clonotype has at least ten counts. The chain links TRBV4-3 to TRBJ1-5; D is uncertain. Trimming took 0 bases from V and 11 from J, leaving 17 bases between them. Germline values: CDR1 LGHNA, CDR2 YSLEER. There are 15 residues in the CDR3. The CDR3 reads CASSQDLAGTGAQHF. CDR3 DNA: TGCGCCAGCAGCCAAGATCTGGCGGGCACCGGGGCCCAGCATTTT.

The rearrangement uses TRBV6-1 and TRBJ1-2; D gene uncertain. The CDR3 is made up of 14 amino acids. The germline V gene encodes CDR1 MNHNS and CDR2 SASEGT. The ends were cut back, 1 base at V and 0 bases at J, with 6 bases in the middle. The CDR3 loop is CASSEGTANYGYTF. The CDR3 DNA reads TGTGCCAGCAGTGAAGGGACGGCTAACTATGGCTACACCTTC.

The table lists this clonotype with many counts. The V call is TRBV12-3 or TRBV12-4, the J call TRBJ2-5; D gene ambiguous. The CDR3 loop spans 13 amino acids. Trimming stripped 5 bases from V and 2 bases from J, with 9 bases between. In nucleotides, the CDR3 is TGTGCCAGCAGTCCTAGTGAACAAGAGACCCAGTACTTC. Protein: CASSPSEQETQYF.

This clonotype appeared many times. The V and J genes are TRBV19 and TRBJ1-1, with TRBD1 as a possible D gene (5 bases). The CDR3 totals 15 residues. The ends were cut back, 6 bases at V and 11 bases at J, with 25 bases in the middle. Germline V lookup: CDR1 LNHDA, CDR2 SQIVND (reference sequence). CDR3 sequence: CASSRTRTDLAGAFF. CDR3 nucleotide sequence: TGTGCCAGTAGCCGAACCCGGACGGATTTAGCAGGGGCTTTCTTT.

The chain has TRBV7-2 and TRBJ1-4; 7 bases are a match to TRBD1. The CDR3 consists of 15 residues. Germline trimming cut 4 bases from V and 7 bases from J; bases unmatched to any gene: 9. Germline values: CDR1 SGHTA, CDR2 FQGNSA. The CDR3 region is CASSCKTGYREKLFF. The CDR3 nucleotides read TGTGCCAGCAGCTGTAAGACAGGGTATCGTGAAAAACTGTTTTTT.

This clonotype was recorded at least ten times. The chain joins TRBV20-1 to TRBJ1-1, with D perhaps TRBD1 (5 bases). The CDR3 covers 15 residues. V was pared by 4 bases and J by 5 bases, with 20 bases between. Per the germline V gene, CDR1 is DFQATT and CDR2 is SNEGSKA (reference sequence). The CDR3 sequence: CSATRDPGRWTEAFF. Here the CDR3 DNA reads TGCAGTGCTACAAGAGACCCGGGGCGGTGGACTGAAGCTTTCTTT.

Only a few counts were recorded for this clonotype. The genes are TRBV28 and TRBJ2-1; the D is unclear. This CDR3 has 15 amino acids. Germline lookup yields CDR1 MDHEN and CDR2 SYDVKM. The germline V and J ends were trimmed by 9 bases and 4 bases, with 19 bases remaining between them. The CDR3 protein is CASETGHTIYNEQFF. In DNA, the CDR3 is TGTGCCAGTGAAACGGGCCATACCATTTACAATGAGCAGTTCTTC.

This clonotype was found many times. J is TRBJ2-5 and V is TRBV6-1; D uncertain. V was shortened by 7 bases and J by 8 bases, with 14 bases between the two germline ends. CDR1 is MNHNS and CDR2 is SASEGT in the germline V gene. The length of the CDR3 is 12 residues. The DNA for the CDR3 is TGTGCCAGCACCACTAATCGACGAACCCAGTACTTC. Translated, it gives CASTTNRRTQYF.

This clonotype showed up many times. The chain uses TRBV2 and TRBJ2-2; D gene uncertain. The CDR3 extends over 13 amino acids. Germline V lookup: CDR1 SNHLY, CDR2 FYNNEI. Trimming left V 6 bases short and J 6 bases short, with 11 bases between. For the CDR3, the DNA is TGTGCCAGCAGGATTATAGTGGCCGGGGAGCTGTTTTTT. It translates to CASRIIVAGELFF.

This clonotype was counted ten times or more. V usage is TRBV12-3 or TRBV12-4 and J usage is TRBJ1-6; 7 bases align to TRBD1. CDR3 length: 14 amino acids. The trim removed 7 bases at V and 3 bases at J, leaving 3 bases unmatched. The CDR3 coding sequence is TGTGCCAGCAACTGGGACAGCTATAATTCACCCCTCCACTTT. This gives the protein CASNWDSYNSPLHF.

This clonotype has a count of ten or more. This sequence joins TRBV3-1 and TRBJ1-1, with 8 bases identical to TRBD1. CDR1 LGHDT and CDR2 YNNKEL come from the germline V gene (reference sequence). The CDR3 extends over 15 amino acids. The trim removed 4 bases at V and 1 base at J, leaving 5 bases unmatched. CDR3 bases: TGTGCCAGCAGCCGCACAGGGGGTGCGAACACTGAAGCTTTCTTT. It is translated as CASSRTGGANTEAFF.

Note on this clonotype: This may be a read error, as it is one base from a much larger clone. V and J are TRBV5-1 and TRBJ2-7, with TRBD2 as a possible D gene (5 bases). Trimming left V 0 bases short and J 7 bases short, with 20 bases between. This CDR3 spans 16 amino acids. Germline V gives CDR1 SGHRS, CDR2 YFSETQ. The chain's CDR3 is CASSLDAGVTYNEQYF. CDR3 coding DNA: TGCGCCAGCAGCTTGGACGCGGGCGTCACCTACAATGAGCAGTACTTC.